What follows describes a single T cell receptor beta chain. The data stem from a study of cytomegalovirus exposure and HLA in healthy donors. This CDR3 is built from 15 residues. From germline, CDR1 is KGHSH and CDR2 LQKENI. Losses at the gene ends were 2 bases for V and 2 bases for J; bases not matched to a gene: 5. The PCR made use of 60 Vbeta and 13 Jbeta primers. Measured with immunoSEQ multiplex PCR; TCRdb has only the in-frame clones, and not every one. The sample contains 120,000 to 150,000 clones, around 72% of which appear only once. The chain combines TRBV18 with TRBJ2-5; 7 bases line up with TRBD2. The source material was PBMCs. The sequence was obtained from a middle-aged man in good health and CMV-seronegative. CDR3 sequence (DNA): TGTGCCAGCTCACCATCCAGAGCGGGACAAGAGACCCAGTACTTC. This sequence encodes CASSPSRAGQETQYF.